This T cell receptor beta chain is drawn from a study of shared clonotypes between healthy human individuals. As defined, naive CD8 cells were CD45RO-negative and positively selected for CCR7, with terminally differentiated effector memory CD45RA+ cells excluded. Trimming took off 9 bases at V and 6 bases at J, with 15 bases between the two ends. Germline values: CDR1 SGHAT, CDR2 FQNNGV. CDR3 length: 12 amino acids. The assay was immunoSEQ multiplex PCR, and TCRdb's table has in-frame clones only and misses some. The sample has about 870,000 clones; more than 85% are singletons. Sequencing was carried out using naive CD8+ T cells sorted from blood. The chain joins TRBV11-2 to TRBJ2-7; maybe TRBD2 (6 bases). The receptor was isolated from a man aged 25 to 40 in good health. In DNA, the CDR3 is TGTGCCAGTAGCGGATTAAACTCCGAGCAGTACTTC. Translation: CASSGLNSEQYF.